A selection of T cell receptor beta chains follows, all from one sample in a study of identical twins. One entry per CDR3 protein, called by TCRdb with MiXCR from the 5' RACE reads. The sample includes 500,000 or so distinct CDR3 sequences, about 13% seen only once; the top ten take more than 0.8%. The same sample was also used in a study of yellow fever vaccine responses in identical twins.

The material sequenced was CD4+ T cells sorted from blood. Receptors originate from a woman under 30 in good health. CDR3s include the opening cysteine and the closing phenylalanine or tryptophan. A D gene is named only where the DNA matches it firmly. Only part of the rows carry a size: once, few, many, or a class if the clone is expanded.

j_call | clone_size | d_call | v_call | cdr3_aa | cdr3_nt
TRBJ2-2 | . | TRBD1 | TRBV7-6 | CASSFKDRGTGELFF | TGTGCCAGCAGCTTTAAGGACAGGGGAACCGGGGAGCTGTTTTTT
TRBJ1-6 | many | . | TRBV4-2 | CASSQETSSYNSPLHF | TGTGCCAGCAGCCAAGAGACGAGCTCCTATAATTCACCCCTCCACTTT
TRBJ2-1 | few | . | TRBV7-3 | CASTNRTGYNEQFF | TGTGCCAGCACCAATCGAACAGGTTACAATGAGCAGTTCTTC
TRBJ1-1 | few | . | TRBV6-1 | CAHHSGTLNTEAFF | TGTGCCCATCATTCGGGCACCTTGAACACTGAAGCTTTCTTT
TRBJ2-5 | few | . | TRBV5-1 | CASSLNLETQYF | TGCGCCAGCAGCTTGAATTTAGAGACCCAGTACTTC
TRBJ2-1 | . | . | TRBV24-1 | CATSDLGAARGEQFF | TGTGCCACCAGTGATTTGGGCGCGGCTAGAGGCGAGCAGTTCTTC
TRBJ2-1 | . | . | TRBV6-1 | CASRRVPHSYNEQFF | TGTGCCAGCAGGCGGGTACCGCACTCCTACAATGAGCAGTTCTTC
TRBJ1-1 | . | . | TRBV28 | CASGHLMSLNTEAFF | TGTGCCAGCGGACATCTTATGAGCTTGAACACTGAAGCTTTCTTT
TRBJ2-1 | few | TRBD2 | TRBV7-2 | CASSHTGTSGYNEQFF | TGTGCCAGCAGCCACACCGGGACTAGCGGCTACAATGAGCAGTTCTTC
TRBJ2-3 | many | . | TRBV12-3/TRBV12-4 | CASSPESRGNTQYF | TGTGCCAGCAGTCCCGAGTCGAGGGGTAATACGCAGTATTTT
TRBJ2-3 | many | TRBD2 | TRBV5-1 | CASSLGLAGVTDTQYF | TGCGCCAGCAGCCTGGGACTAGCGGGAGTTACAGATACGCAGTATTTT
TRBJ2-3 | many | TRBD2 | TRBV12-3/TRBV12-4 | CASSLSASGGTDTQYF | TGTGCCAGCAGTTTATCGGCTAGCGGAGGCACAGATACGCAGTATTTT
TRBJ1-2 | . | . | TRBV4-3 | CASSRGPPRWGYTF | TGCGCCAGCAGCCGGGGGCCCCCCCGGTGGGGCTACACCTTC
TRBJ2-3 | . | . | TRBV7-2 | CASSLSVGRGTTDTQYF | TGTGCCAGCAGCTTATCTGTGGGGCGGGGAACCACAGATACGCAGTATTTT
TRBJ2-1 | . | . | TRBV3-1 | CASSQDWVNEQFF | TGTGCCAGCAGCCAAGATTGGGTAAATGAGCAGTTCTTC
TRBJ2-2 | . | . | TRBV12-3/TRBV12-4 | CATLITTNTGELFF | TGTGCCACCTTAATTACGACGAACACCGGGGAGCTGTTTTTT